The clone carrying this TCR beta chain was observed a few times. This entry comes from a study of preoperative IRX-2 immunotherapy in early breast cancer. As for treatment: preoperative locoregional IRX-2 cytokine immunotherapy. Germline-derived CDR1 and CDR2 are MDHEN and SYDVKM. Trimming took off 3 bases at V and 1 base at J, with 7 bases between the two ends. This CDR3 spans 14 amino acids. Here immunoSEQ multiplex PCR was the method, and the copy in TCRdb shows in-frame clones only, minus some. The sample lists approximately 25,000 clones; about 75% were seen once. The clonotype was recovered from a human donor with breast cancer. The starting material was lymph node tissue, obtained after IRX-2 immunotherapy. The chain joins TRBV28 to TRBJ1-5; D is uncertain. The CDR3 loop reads CASSFRSSNQPQHF. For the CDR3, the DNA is TGTGCCAGCAGTTTTCGATCCAGCAATCAGCCCCAGCATTTT.